Below, one T cell receptor (beta chain) is given with its context. Repertoires were generated with immunoSEQ multiplex PCR, while TCRdb's copy carries only in-frame clones and drops some. The sample has about 49,000 clones, around nine tenths seen once. The entry originates in a study of radiotherapy plus CTLA-4 blockade in lung cancer. CDR3 length equals 14 residues. The germline V gene encodes CDR1 MNHEY and CDR2 SMNVEV (reference sequence). V dropped 2 bases and J dropped 0 bases, with 7 bases sitting between them. The sequence derives from a human donor with non-small cell lung cancer whose response to radiotherapy plus ipilimumab could not be evaluated. The genes are TRBV27 and TRBJ1-2; D uncertain. The source was peripheral blood, collected from a patient treated with radiotherapy plus ipilimumab. In nucleotides, the CDR3 is TGTGCCAGCAGTTTAAGCGGAGCTAACTATGGCTACACCTTC. Translation gives CASSLSGANYGYTF.